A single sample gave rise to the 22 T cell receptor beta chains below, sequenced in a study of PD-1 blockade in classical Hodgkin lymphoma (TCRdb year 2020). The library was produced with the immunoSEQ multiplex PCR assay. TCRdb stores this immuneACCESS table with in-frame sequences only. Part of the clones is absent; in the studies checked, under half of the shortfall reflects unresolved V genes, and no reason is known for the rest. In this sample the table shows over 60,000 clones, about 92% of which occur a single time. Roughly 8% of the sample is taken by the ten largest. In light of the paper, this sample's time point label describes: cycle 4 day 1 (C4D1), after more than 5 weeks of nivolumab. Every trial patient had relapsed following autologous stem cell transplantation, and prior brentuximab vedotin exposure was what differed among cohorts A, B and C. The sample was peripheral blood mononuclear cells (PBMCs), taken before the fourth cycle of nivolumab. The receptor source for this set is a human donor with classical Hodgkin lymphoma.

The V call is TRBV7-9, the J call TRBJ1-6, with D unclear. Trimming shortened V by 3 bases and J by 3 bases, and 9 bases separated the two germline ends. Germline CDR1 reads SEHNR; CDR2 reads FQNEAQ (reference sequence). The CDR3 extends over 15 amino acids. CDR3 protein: CASSFWVGYNSPLHF. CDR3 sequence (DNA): TGTGCCAGCAGCTTCTGGGTAGGCTATAATTCACCCCTCCACTTT.

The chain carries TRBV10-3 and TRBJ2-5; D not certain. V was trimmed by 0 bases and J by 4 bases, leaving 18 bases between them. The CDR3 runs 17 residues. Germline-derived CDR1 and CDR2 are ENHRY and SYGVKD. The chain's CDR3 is CAISESETLFPSETQYF. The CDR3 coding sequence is TGTGCCATCAGTGAGTCGGAAACCCTGTTCCCCTCAGAGACCCAGTACTTC.

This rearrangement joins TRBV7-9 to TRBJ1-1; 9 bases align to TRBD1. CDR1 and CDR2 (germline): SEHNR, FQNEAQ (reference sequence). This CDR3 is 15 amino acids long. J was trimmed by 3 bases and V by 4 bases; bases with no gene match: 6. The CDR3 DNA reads TGTGCCAGCAGCTCTACAGGGGGCGCGTACACTGAAGCTTTCTTT. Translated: CASSSTGGAYTEAFF.

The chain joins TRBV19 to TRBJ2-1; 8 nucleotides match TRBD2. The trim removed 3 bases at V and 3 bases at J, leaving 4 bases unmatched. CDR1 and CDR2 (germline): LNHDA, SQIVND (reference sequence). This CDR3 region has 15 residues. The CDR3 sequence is CASSIGGGNYNEQFF. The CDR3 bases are TGTGCCAGTAGTATTGGCGGGGGGAACTACAATGAGCAGTTCTTC.

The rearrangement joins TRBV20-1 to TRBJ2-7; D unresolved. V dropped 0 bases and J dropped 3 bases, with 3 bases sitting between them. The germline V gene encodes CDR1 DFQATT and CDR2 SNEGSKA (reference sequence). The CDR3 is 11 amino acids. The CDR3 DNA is TGCAGTGCTAGAGACGGCTACGAGCAGTACTTC. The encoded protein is CSARDGYEQYF.

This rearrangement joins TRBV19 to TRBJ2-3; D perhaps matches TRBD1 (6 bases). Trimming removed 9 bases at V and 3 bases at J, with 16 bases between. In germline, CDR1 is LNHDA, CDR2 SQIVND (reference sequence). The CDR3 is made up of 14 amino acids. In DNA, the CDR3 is TGTGCCAGCTCCCAGGGGCTGCGGACAGATACGCAGTATTTT. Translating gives CASSQGLRTDTQYF.

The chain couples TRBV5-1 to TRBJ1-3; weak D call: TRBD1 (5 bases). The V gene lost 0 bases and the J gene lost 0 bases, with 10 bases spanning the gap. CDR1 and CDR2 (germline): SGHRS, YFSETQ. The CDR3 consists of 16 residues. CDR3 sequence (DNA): TGCGCCAGCAGCTTGGACGGGGCCGGCTCTGGAAACACCATATATTTT. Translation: CASSLDGAGSGNTIYF.

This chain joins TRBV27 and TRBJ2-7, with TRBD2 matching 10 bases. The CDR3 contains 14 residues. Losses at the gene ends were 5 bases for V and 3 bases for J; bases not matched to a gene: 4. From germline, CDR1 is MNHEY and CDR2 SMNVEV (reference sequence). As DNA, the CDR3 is TGTGCCAGCAGTCCTAGCGGGGGCGGCTACGAGCAGTACTTC. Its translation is CASSPSGGGYEQYF.

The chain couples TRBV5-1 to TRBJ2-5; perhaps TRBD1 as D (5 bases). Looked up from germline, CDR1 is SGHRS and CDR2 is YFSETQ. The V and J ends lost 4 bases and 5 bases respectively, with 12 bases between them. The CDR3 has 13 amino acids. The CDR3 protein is CASSPGQGETQYF. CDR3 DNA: TGCGCCAGCAGCCCAGGACAAGGGGAGACCCAGTACTTC.

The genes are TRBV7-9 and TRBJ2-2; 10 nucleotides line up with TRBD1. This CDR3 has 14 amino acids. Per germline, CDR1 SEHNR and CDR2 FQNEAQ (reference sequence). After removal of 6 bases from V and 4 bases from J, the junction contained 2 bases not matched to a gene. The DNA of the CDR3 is TGTGCCAGCAGGACAGGGGGCATCACCGGGGAGCTGTTTTTT. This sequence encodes CASRTGGITGELFF.

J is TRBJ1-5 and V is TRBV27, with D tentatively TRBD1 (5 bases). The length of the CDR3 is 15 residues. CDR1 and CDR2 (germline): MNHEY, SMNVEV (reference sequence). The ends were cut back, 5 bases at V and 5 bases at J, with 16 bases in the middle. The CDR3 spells CASSPLRGADQPQHF. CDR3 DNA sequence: TGTGCCAGCAGTCCCTTAAGGGGCGCTGATCAGCCCCAGCATTTT.

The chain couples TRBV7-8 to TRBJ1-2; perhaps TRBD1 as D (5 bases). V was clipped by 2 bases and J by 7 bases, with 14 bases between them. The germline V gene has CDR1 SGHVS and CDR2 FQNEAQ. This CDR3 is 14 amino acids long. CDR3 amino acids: CASSLTEGRVGYTF. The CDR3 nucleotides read TGTGCCAGCAGCTTAACGGAGGGGCGCGTTGGCTACACCTTC.

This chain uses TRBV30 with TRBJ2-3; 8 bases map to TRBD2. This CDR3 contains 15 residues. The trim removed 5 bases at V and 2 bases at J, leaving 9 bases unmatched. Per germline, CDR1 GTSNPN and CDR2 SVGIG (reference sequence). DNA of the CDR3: TGTGCCTGGGGGCCCAGCGGGAGCTCCACAGATACGCAGTATTTT. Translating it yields CAWGPSGSSTDTQYF.

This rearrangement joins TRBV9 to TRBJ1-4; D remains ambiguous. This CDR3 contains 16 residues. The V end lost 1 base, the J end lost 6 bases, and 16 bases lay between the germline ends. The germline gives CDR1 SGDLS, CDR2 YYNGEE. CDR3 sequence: CASSVSQNIPDEKLFF. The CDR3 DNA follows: TGTGCCAGCAGCGTAAGCCAGAACATACCAGATGAAAAACTGTTTTTT.

In DNA form, the CDR3 reads TGTGCCAGCACCCGACAGGGAGTAAACATTCAGTACTTC. Translation gives CASTRQGVNIQYF. The chain links TRBV28 to TRBJ2-4; TRBD1 aligns across 7 bases. The CDR3 totals 13 residues. The V gene end was trimmed by 7 bases and the J gene end by 6 bases; junction bases not matched to a gene: 6. CDR1 and CDR2 from the germline V gene are MDHEN and SYDVKM.

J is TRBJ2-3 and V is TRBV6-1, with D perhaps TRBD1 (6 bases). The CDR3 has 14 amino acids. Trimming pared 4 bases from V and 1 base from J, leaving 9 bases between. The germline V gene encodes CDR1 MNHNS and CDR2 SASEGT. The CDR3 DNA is TGTGCCAGCAGTGGGGGGCAGGGCACAGATACGCAGTATTTT. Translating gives CASSGGQGTDTQYF.

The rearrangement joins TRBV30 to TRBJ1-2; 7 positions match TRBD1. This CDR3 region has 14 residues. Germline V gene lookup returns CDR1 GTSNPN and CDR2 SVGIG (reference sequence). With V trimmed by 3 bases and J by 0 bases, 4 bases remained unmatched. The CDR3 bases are TGTGCCTGGAGCCAGGGGGGGACTAACTATGGCTACACCTTC. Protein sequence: CAWSQGGTNYGYTF.

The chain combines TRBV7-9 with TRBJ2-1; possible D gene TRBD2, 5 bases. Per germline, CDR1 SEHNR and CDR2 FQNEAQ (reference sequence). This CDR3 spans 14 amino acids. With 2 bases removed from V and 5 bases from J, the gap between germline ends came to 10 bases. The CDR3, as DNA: TGTGCCAGCAGCTTACGAGGGCGCCACAATGAGCAGTTCTTC. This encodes CASSLRGRHNEQFF. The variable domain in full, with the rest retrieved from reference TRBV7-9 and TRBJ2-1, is DTGVSQNPRHKITKRGQNVTFRCDPISEHNRLYWYRQTLGQGPEFLTYFQNEAQLEKSRLLSDRFSAERPKGSFSTLEIQRTEQGDSAMYLCASSLRGRHNEQFFGPGTRLTVL.

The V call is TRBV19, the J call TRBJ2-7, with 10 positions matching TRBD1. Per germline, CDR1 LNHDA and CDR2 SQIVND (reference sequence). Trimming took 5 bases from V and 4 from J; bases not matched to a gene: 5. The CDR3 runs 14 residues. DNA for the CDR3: TGTGCCAGTAGTCCGGGACAGGGGTTGTACGAGCAGTACTTC. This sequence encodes CASSPGQGLYEQYF.

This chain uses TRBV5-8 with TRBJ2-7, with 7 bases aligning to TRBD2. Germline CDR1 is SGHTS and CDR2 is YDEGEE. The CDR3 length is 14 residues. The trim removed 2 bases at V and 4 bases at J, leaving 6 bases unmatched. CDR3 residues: CASSFAGDRYEQYF. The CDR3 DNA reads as TGTGCCAGCAGCTTTGCGGGAGATCGGTACGAGCAGTACTTC.

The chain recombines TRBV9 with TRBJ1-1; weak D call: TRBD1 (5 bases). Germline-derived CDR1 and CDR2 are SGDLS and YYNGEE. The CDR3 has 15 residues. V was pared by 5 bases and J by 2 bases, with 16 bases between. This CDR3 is CASRRGGIGNTEAFF. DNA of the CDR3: TGTGCCAGCAGGAGGGGAGGGATCGGAAACACTGAAGCTTTCTTT.

In DNA, the CDR3 is TGTGCCAGCAGCCCACACAGGGGAGGCACTGAAGCTTTCTTT. Its protein product is CASSPHRGGTEAFF. The chain recombines TRBV9 with TRBJ1-1; 7 nucleotides match TRBD1. Germline CDR1 SGDLS, CDR2 YYNGEE. Losses at the gene ends were 4 bases for V and 4 bases for J; bases not matched to a gene: 7. CDR3 size: 14 residues.